Sequencing of this TCR beta chain was carried out in a study of human T cells and chemical hapten exposure. Time point noted: pre-sensitization, week 0. Treatment of the sample: therapeutic diphenylcyclopropenone sensitization with weekly scalp DPC. As originally analysed: Per-sample TCR counts ranged from about 20,000 to 700,000, median about 98,000. Via MiXCR, TCRdb re-called the RACE reads, giving one row per CDR3 protein. The V and J calls follow TCRdb's processing rather than the paper's. The repertoire holds 250,000 or so distinct CDR3 sequences, with 8.6% as singletons. Study-level results: Each of the donors had alopecia, so their immune responses may not resemble those of healthy people.

Unmatched junction bases numbered 3, after V lost 1 base and J lost 1 base. Germline CDR1 is LGHDT and CDR2 is YNNKEL (reference sequence). This CDR3 has 16 amino acids. This clonotype was detected ten times or more. The antigen is undetermined. The rearrangement uses TRBV3-1 and TRBJ2-3, with 9 positions matching TRBD2. Sequences were derived from whole blood, sampled in connection with sensitization to the hapten diphenylcyclopropenone (DPC). This clonotype originated in a woman aged 40-49 years with alopecia areata. Some clones in this sample may be carry-over from other donors' samples. CDR3 protein: CASSQAASGGTDTQYF. The CDR3, as DNA: TGTGCCAGCAGCCAAGCCGCTAGCGGGGGCACAGATACGCAGTATTTT.